These T cell receptor beta chains were read from a single sample in a study of T cell repertoires in cytomegalovirus infection. Each CDR3 protein is one row after TCRdb ran MiXCR on the reads. The data hold about 260,000 distinct CDR3 sequences, with roughly 15% observed a single time. Material for sequencing was PBMCs. These receptors originate from a human donor in good health (CMV status not recorded). Some clones in this sample may be carry-over from other donors' samples. Both conserved end residues are part of each CDR3. Each record gives: CDR3 length, J gene, clone size, D gene, V gene, CDR3 DNA, CDR3 protein. The D gene is left open where the match is weak. Clone size appears in some rows only: once, few, many, or a class for an expanded clone.

12 TRBJ2-2 . . TRBV29-1 TGCAGTACCCGGGAAGGTGACGGGGAGCTGTTTTTT CSTREGDGELFF
15 TRBJ2-5 many . TRBV7-8 TGTGCCAGCAGCCTACCCCGCGGAACGTGGGAGACCCAGTACTTC CASSLPRGTWETQYF
14 TRBJ2-7 many . TRBV27 TGTGCCTCGAGGCACGGACAGCCATCCTACGAGCAGTACTTC CASRHGQPSYEQYF
16 TRBJ1-1 . TRBD1 TRBV25-1 TGTGCCAGCAGTGAACGCCGGGACAGCATGAACACTGAAGCTTTCTTT CASSERRDSMNTEAFF
15 TRBJ2-1 many TRBD1 TRBV7-9 TGTGCCAGCAGCGGCGGGACAGGGGATCTCCATGAGCAGTTCTTC CASSGGTGDLHEQFF
14 TRBJ1-4 . . TRBV19 TGTGCCAGTAGAGGGATCGATGCTAATGAAAAACTGTTTTTT CASRGIDANEKLFF
12 TRBJ2-7 many . TRBV7-6 TGTGCCAGCAGCTTAGTAGAGTACGAGCAGTACTTC CASSLVEYEQYF
12 TRBJ2-1 few TRBD1 TRBV20-1 TGCAGCCCTACCCCAGGGGGCCATGAGCAGTTCTTC CSPTPGGHEQFF
13 TRBJ1-2 . . TRBV18 TGTGCCAGCTCCCCCGACACGGTCTATGGCTACACCTTC CASSPDTVYGYTF
16 TRBJ2-4 few TRBD2 TRBV5-1 TGCGCCAGCAGCTTGCCTATTAGCGGGAGGGGAAACATTCAGTACTTC CASSLPISGRGNIQYF
13 TRBJ2-3 many . TRBV7-9 TGTGCCAGCAGTTCGCCACGACTTGGTACGCAGTATTTT CASSSPRLGTQYF
17 TRBJ2-1 many . TRBV6-2/TRBV6-3 TGTGCCAGCAGTTACGGGGCCCATCAGGGGTCCTACAATGAGCAGTTCTTC CASSYGAHQGSYNEQFF
14 TRBJ1-6 few . TRBV25-1 TGTGCCAGCAGTGAATTTTCCACCCCGTTCCCCCTCCACTTT CASSEFSTPFPLHF
15 TRBJ2-2 few TRBD1 TRBV19 TGTGCCAGTAGAACCGACAGGGAAAACACCGGGGAGCTGTTTTTT CASRTDRENTGELFF
11 TRBJ2-1 few . TRBV2 TGTGCCGGCTCCCCACGGTATGAGCAGTTCTTC CAGSPRYEQFF
13 TRBJ2-2 many . TRBV7-2 TGTGCCAGCAGCTCCAGGGCCACCGGGGAGCTGTTTTTT CASSSRATGELFF
14 TRBJ2-1 many . TRBV12-3/TRBV12-4 TGTGCCAGCAGACTCAAACACGGACACAATGAGCAGTTCTTC CASRLKHGHNEQFF
16 TRBJ2-2 many . TRBV7-9 TGTGCCAGCAGCTTAAGCCCGGGCTACACTACCGGGGAGCTGTTTTTT CASSLSPGYTTGELFF
14 TRBJ2-1 many . TRBV7-2 TGTGCCAGCAGCTTAGCGGTGGCCTACAATGAGCAGTTCTTC CASSLAVAYNEQFF
13 TRBJ2-7 many . TRBV7-9 TGTGCCAGCAGCACCGGACAGTCCTACGAGCAGTACTTC CASSTGQSYEQYF
17 TRBJ1-1 . TRBD1 TRBV19 TGTGCCAGTAGTATCCCTCCCCGACAGGGGCTTAACACTGAAGCTTTCTTT CASSIPPRQGLNTEAFF
17 TRBJ2-7 many TRBD2 TRBV7-8 TGTGCCAGCAGCCCCGTCGTGGCGGGAGGCCTATCCTACGAGCAGTACTTC CASSPVVAGGLSYEQYF
16 TRBJ1-5 . . TRBV7-8 TGTGCCAGCGGCCTCCGGGAGCGGGCTCGCGATCAGCCCCATCATTTT CASGLRERARDQPHHF
14 TRBJ1-3 many . TRBV12-3/TRBV12-4 TGTGCCAGTAATAATCCCCGCTCTGGAAACACCATATATTTT CASNNPRSGNTIYF
15 TRBJ2-3 many TRBD2 TRBV20-1 TGCAGTGCTAGAGAGACTAGCGGGGTCACAGATACGCAGTATTTT CSARETSGVTDTQYF
14 TRBJ1-2 many . TRBV7-2 TGTGCCAGCAGTCCCTGGGTCATCGACTATGGCTACACCTTC CASSPWVIDYGYTF
13 TRBJ2-5 many . TRBV7-2 TGTGCCAGCAGCTTTAACTGGGCGGAGACCCAGTACTTC CASSFNWAETQYF
16 TRBJ2-2 . . TRBV9 TGTGCCAGCAGCCCCGTCGGTTTCGCGAACACCGGGGAGCTGTTTTTT CASSPVGFANTGELFF
16 TRBJ1-1 . TRBD1 TRBV7-9 TGTGCCAGCAGTCGTTATGACAGGGGGCCAAACACTGAAGCTTTCTTT CASSRYDRGPNTEAFF
14 TRBJ2-6 . . TRBV20-1 TGCAGTACCATCAGTAAACCTGGGGCCAACGTCCTGACTTTC CSTISKPGANVLTF
14 TRBJ2-2 . . TRBV5-1 TGCGCCAGCAGCTTGGGCAGGGACACCGGGGAGCTGTTTTTT CASSLGRDTGELFF
14 TRBJ1-1 few . TRBV7-3 TGTGCCAGCAGCCTAAACCCGTTGGACAGTCGAGCTTTCTTT CASSLNPLDSRAFF
18 TRBJ2-2 . . TRBV7-3 TGTGCCAGCAGCTCGACGGGTGCAGGGCTAGCCGGTGCCGGGGAGCTGTTTTTT CASSSTGAGLAGAGELFF
12 TRBJ1-2 many TRBD1 TRBV20-1 TGCAGTGCTGGGGGACAGGGGTATGGCTACACCTTC CSAGGQGYGYTF
13 TRBJ2-3 few . TRBV15 TGTGCCACCAGCAGAGATCGGGCGGGTACGCAGTATTTT CATSRDRAGTQYF
13 TRBJ1-1 many . TRBV6-1 TGTGCCAGCAGTACCAATTTCAACACTGAAGCTTTCTTT CASSTNFNTEAFF
14 TRBJ1-2 few . TRBV3-1 TGTGCCAGCAGCCAAGATAACGGGGGCTATGGCTACACCTTC CASSQDNGGYGYTF
14 TRBJ2-4 few TRBD2 TRBV9 TGTGCCAGCAGCGTAGGGGAACGGGAGGGAATTCAGTACTTC CASSVGEREGIQYF
15 TRBJ2-1 . TRBD2 TRBV7-3 TGTGCCAGCAGCTCTACTAGCGGGAGTGGAAATGAGCAGTTCTTC CASSSTSGSGNEQFF
15 TRBJ2-1 once TRBD2 TRBV2 TGTGCCAGCAGTTTTAGCGGGGGGTCCCTCAATGAGCAGTTCTTC CASSFSGGSLNEQFF
12 TRBJ2-3 . . TRBV7-9 TGTGCCAGCAGTACGAGCTCCCGTACGCAGTATTTT CASSTSSRTQYF
15 TRBJ2-1 few TRBD2 TRBV12-3/TRBV12-4 TGTGCCAGCAGTTTAGGCGCGGGAGAGGGCAATGAGCAGTTCTTC CASSLGAGEGNEQFF
17 TRBJ2-2 many TRBD2 TRBV7-2 TGTGCCAGCAGCTTAGCCTCGGGACTAGGATCAATCGGGGAGCTGTTTTTT CASSLASGLGSIGELFF
13 TRBJ1-2 many . TRBV7-9 TGTGCCAGCCGCCCTACGGGAAGAGGTGGCTACACCTTC CASRPTGRGGYTF
14 TRBJ1-5 many . TRBV6-1 TGTGCCAGCAGTTATGGGCAGGGGAGTCAGCCCCAGCATTTT CASSYGQGSQPQHF
15 TRBJ2-2 few TRBD1 TRBV7-9 TGTGCCAGCAGCTCCAGGGGGCTGAACACCGGGGAGCTGTTTTTT CASSSRGLNTGELFF
15 TRBJ2-7 few . TRBV7-9 TGTGCCAGCAGCTTAACTCGGGGGCCCGTTTACGAGCAGTACTTC CASSLTRGPVYEQYF
14 TRBJ2-5 many . TRBV11-2 TGTGCCAGCAGCTTAGTTCAGGGAAAAGAGACCCAGTACTTC CASSLVQGKETQYF
15 TRBJ2-3 many TRBD2 TRBV6-1 TGTGCCAGCAGTCGACTAGCGGGAGGAAAAGATACGCAGTATTTT CASSRLAGGKDTQYF
16 TRBJ2-1 many TRBD2 TRBV4-3 TGCGCCAGCAGCCAGTCCATAGCGGGAGCTCACAATGAGCAGTTCTTC CASSQSIAGAHNEQFF
11 TRBJ2-7 many . TRBV7-2 TGTGCCAGCAGCCCCCTCCACGAGCAGTACTTC CASSPLHEQYF
15 TRBJ2-1 . . TRBV7-3 TGTGCCAGCGCCATGTTCGAAGGACCGTGGAATGAGCAGTTCTTC CASAMFEGPWNEQFF
13 TRBJ1-1 few . TRBV28 TGTGCCAGCAGTGTGACAGTAACAGCTGAAGCTTTCTTT CASSVTVTAEAFF
13 TRBJ1-6 . TRBD1 TRBV20-1 TGCAGTGCTAGGGCGGGGACAGAATCACCCCTCCACTTT CSARAGTESPLHF
11 TRBJ2-1 . TRBD1 TRBV29-1 TGCAGCGTTTCGATCGGACAGGGATGGTTCTTC CSVSIGQGWFF
15 TRBJ1-1 many . TRBV12-5 TGTGCTAGTGGTTTGGTATTGGGGGTGAACACTGAAGCTTTCTTT CASGLVLGVNTEAFF
15 TRBJ2-5 many TRBD2 TRBV7-9 TGTGCCAGCAGCTTGCCGGGACTAAGGGAAGAGACCCAGTACTTC CASSLPGLREETQYF
14 TRBJ2-1 . . TRBV5-1 TGCGCCAGCAGCTCGCTAGGACAAGTCAATGAGCAGTTCTTC CASSSLGQVNEQFF
13 TRBJ2-7 many . TRBV6-6 TGTGCCAGCAGTGGTGAGGGGTTGGGGGAGCAGTACTTC CASSGEGLGEQYF
15 TRBJ2-5 many . TRBV5-4 TGTGCCAGCAGCAGGGGTCGGAGTATCACGGAGACCCAGTACTTC CASSRGRSITETQYF